These T cell receptor beta chains were read from a single sample in a study of glioma-infiltrating T cells. In TCRdb, the multiplex PCR reads were re-called with MiXCR into one record per CDR3 protein. Counted here are roughly 200,000 distinct CDR3 sequences, approximately 30% occurring once; the ten biggest clones make up around 20%. Input material: glioma tissue, nonneoplastic brain tissue, or PBMCs (not recorded which). These receptors all come from a human donor with low-grade glioma or glioblastoma, undergoing nonglioma brain surgery, or in good health (not recorded which). CDR3s include the opening cysteine and the closing phenylalanine or tryptophan. The D gene is left open where the match is weak. Some rows have no size entry. The others give once, few or many, or a class for an expanded clone.

- TRBJ2-7 - TRBV19 TGTGCCAGTAGGTCCCAGGCGGGCACACGTGGGAAGCAGTACTTC CASRSQAGTRGKQYF
- TRBJ2-5 many TRBV18 TGTGCCAGCTCGTCGACAGAACAAGAGACCCAGTACTTC CASSSTEQETQYF
- TRBJ1-2 many TRBV3-1 TGTGCCAGCAGCTCGGACAGCCACAACCCCCCTGGCTACACCTTC CASSSDSHNPPGYTF
TRBD1 TRBJ1-1 - TRBV12-3/TRBV12-4 TGTGCCAGTGGGGGGACAGGGCCGAACACTGAAGCTTTCTTT CASGGTGPNTEAFF
- TRBJ2-3 - TRBV4-1 TGCGCCAGCAGCCAACAGGGGTGGGGGCCAGATACGCAGTATTTT CASSQQGWGPDTQYF
- TRBJ1-4 once TRBV7-9 TGTGCCAGCAGCTTAGGGTTGGAAAAACTGTATTTT CASSLGLEKLYF
- TRBJ2-1 many TRBV4-1 TGCGCCAGCAGCCAAGCGGGAGTAAGTATTGAGCAGTTCTTC CASSQAGVSIEQFF
TRBD1 TRBJ1-1 - TRBV14 TGTGCCAGCAGACCCGGACAGGGCCGGCGGGGGGCTTTCTTT CASRPGQGRRGAFF
- TRBJ1-4 many TRBV25-1 TGTGCCAGCAGTGTATCAGGGGCCGTTGGTGAAAAACTGTTTTTT CASSVSGAVGEKLFF
TRBD1 TRBJ1-1 - TRBV10-3 TGTGCCATCACAACCGGGACAGAAACTGAGGCTTTCTTT CAITTGTETEAFF
- TRBJ2-5 many TRBV2 TGTGCCAGCAGTGAAGAGCGAGGGCCCCAAGAGACCCAGTACTTC CASSEERGPQETQYF
TRBD2 TRBJ2-1 - TRBV19 TGTGCCAGTAACCAAGCGGGAGTTTCGAAGCAGTTCTTC CASNQAGVSKQFF
TRBD1 TRBJ1-3 many TRBV20-1 TGCAGTGCTAGAGCGGGAGGGGGCATCAACACCATATATTTT CSARAGGGINTIYF
- TRBJ1-1 many TRBV7-2 TGTGCCAGCACGGCCCGGGGGCGAAACACTGAAGCTTTCTTT CASTARGRNTEAFF
TRBD2 TRBJ2-5 - TRBV7-2 TGTGCCAGCAGCTTAAGTCGTTGGCGCGGGAGACCAGAGACCCAGTACTTC CASSLSRWRGRPETQYF
- TRBJ2-7 many TRBV4-3 TGCGCCAGCAGCCACAACCGGGACGGCTCCTACGAGCAGTACTTC CASSHNRDGSYEQYF
- TRBJ2-5 few TRBV4-1 TGCGCCAGCAGCCAAGATCCGGGGAGAATACAAGAGACCCAGTACTTC CASSQDPGRIQETQYF
TRBD2 TRBJ2-1 many TRBV5-4 TGTGCCAGCAGCTTGAGAGTATTGGGACTAGCGGCTAAATACAATGAGCAGTTCTTC CASSLRVLGLAAKYNEQFF
- TRBJ1-5 many TRBV28 TGTGCCAGCAGTATCTTACAGGGATGGAATCAGCCCCAGCATTTT CASSILQGWNQPQHF
- TRBJ1-2 many TRBV24-1 TGTGCCACCAGTGACCCGACTCAAGACTATGGCTACACCTTC CATSDPTQDYGYTF
- TRBJ2-7 many TRBV27 TGTGCCAGCCATCCACCCCACAGGATCTACGAGCAGTACTTC CASHPPHRIYEQYF
- TRBJ2-3 - TRBV7-7 TGTGCCAGCTCGAGGGCCTATGATACGCAGTATTTT CASSRAYDTQYF
TRBD2 TRBJ2-1 few TRBV12-5 TGTGCTAGTGGTTTGTCCCTGGATAGCGGGAGGGCCAATGAGCAGTTCTTC CASGLSLDSGRANEQFF
- TRBJ1-2 - TRBV6-2/TRBV6-3 TGTGTTAGCACCCAAACCGGGTATGGCTACACCTTC CVSTQTGYGYTF
TRBD1 TRBJ1-4 - TRBV10-3 TGTGCCATCAGTGACGAACCGGGACAGGGCGGTGAAAAACTGTTTTTT CAISDEPGQGGEKLFF
- TRBJ1-5 - TRBV4-3 TGCGCCAGCAGCCAAGATTGGGGGACCGGGCATTCCCAGCATTTT CASSQDWGTGHSQHF